The 3 T cell receptor beta chains below were found in one sample sequenced in a study of T cells in Graves' hyperthyroidism and ophthalmopathy. Amplified TCR beta CDR3 regions came from RNA transcripts. The study used the HTBI primer set for a first-round RT-PCR of the TCR CDR3. Via MiXCR, TCRdb re-called the multiplex PCR reads, giving one row per CDR3 protein. The repertoire holds fewer than 650,000 distinct CDR3 sequences, 14% seen once, with around 7% in the top ten. Sequenced: blood. These receptor sequences come from a young woman with Graves' ophthalmopathy.

This clonotype was recorded many times. This chain uses TRBV6-1 with TRBJ2-1; 9 nucleotides agree with TRBD1. After removal of 10 bases from V and 0 bases from J, the junction contained 13 bases not matched to a gene. This CDR3 spans 17 amino acids. Looked up from germline, CDR1 is MNHNS and CDR2 is SASEGT. Here the CDR3 DNA reads TGTGCCACCTCCGGGACAGGGAACCTTCTCTCCTACAATGAGCAGTTCTTC. This encodes CATSGTGNLLSYNEQFF.

About this clonotype itself: A much bigger clone sits one base away, suggesting this may be a read error. This rearrangement joins TRBV5-6 to TRBJ1-2; D call uncertain. The CDR3 is made up of 18 amino acids. Germline assignment: CDR1 SGHDT and CDR2 YYEEEE. The CDR3 loop is CASSLGFEVAALVDGHTF. Here the CDR3 DNA reads TGTGCCAGCAGCTTGGGATTTGAGGTTGCGGCTTTGGTGGATGGCCACACCTTC. Full variable domain (missing parts from reference TRBV5-6 and TRBJ1-2): DAGVTQSPTHLIKTRGQQVTLRCSPKSGHDTVSWYQQALGQGPQFIFQYYEEEERQRGNFPDRFSGHQFPNYSSELNVNALLLGDSALYLCASSLGFEVAALVDGHTFGSGTRLTVV.

There are many counts of this clonotype. This sequence joins TRBV7-2 and TRBJ2-2, with 13 bases that match TRBD2. This CDR3 contains 17 residues. Germline V gene sequence: CDR1 SGHTA, CDR2 FQGNSA. The V and J ends lost 5 bases and 7 bases, in that order; junction bases with no gene match: 10. The CDR3 DNA follows: TGTGCCAGCAGCCAAACTCGACTAGCGGGAGGTTTCGGGGAGCTGTTTTTT. As protein: CASSQTRLAGGFGELFF.